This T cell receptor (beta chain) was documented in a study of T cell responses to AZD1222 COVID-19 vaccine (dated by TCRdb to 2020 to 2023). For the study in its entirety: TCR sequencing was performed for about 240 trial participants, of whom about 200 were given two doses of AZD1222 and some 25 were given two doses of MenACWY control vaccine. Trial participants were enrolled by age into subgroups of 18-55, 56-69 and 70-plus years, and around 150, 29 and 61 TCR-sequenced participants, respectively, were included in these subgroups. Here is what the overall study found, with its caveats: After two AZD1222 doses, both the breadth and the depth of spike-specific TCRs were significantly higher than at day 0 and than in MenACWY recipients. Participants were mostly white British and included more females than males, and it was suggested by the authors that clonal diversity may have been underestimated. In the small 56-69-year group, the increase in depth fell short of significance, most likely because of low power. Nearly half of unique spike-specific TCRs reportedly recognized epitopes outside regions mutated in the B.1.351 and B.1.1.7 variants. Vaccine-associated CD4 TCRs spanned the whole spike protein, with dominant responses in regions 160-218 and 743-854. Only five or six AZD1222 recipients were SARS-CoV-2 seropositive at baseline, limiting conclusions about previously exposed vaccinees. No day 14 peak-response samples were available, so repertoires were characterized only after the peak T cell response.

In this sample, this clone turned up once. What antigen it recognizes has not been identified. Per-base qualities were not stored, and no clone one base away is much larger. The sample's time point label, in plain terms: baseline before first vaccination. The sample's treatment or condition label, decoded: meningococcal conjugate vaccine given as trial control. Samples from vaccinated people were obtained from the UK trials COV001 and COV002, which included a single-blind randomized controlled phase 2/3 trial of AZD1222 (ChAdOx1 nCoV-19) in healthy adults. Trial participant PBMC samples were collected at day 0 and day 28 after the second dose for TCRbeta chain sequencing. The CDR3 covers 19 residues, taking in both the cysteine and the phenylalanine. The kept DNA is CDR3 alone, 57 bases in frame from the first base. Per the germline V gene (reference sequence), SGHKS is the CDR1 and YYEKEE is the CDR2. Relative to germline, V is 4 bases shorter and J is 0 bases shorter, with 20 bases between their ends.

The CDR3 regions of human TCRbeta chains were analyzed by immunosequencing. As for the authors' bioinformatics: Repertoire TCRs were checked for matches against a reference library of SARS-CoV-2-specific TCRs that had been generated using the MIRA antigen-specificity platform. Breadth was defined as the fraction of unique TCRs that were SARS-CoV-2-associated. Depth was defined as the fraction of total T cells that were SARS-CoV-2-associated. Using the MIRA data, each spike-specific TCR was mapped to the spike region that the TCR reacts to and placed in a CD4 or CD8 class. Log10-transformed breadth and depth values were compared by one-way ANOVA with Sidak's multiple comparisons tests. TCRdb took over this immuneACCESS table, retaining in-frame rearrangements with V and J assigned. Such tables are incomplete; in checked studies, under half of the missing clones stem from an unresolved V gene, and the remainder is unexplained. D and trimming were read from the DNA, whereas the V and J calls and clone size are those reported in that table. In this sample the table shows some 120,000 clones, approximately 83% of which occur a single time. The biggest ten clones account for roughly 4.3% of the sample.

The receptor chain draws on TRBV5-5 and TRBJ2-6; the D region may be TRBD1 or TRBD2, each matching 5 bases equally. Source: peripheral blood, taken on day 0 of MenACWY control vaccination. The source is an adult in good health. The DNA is TGTGCCAGCAGCCGGAAGTTCCAGGGAGAAAGCTCTGGGGCCAACGTCCTGACTTTC. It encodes CASSRKFQGESSGANVLTF.